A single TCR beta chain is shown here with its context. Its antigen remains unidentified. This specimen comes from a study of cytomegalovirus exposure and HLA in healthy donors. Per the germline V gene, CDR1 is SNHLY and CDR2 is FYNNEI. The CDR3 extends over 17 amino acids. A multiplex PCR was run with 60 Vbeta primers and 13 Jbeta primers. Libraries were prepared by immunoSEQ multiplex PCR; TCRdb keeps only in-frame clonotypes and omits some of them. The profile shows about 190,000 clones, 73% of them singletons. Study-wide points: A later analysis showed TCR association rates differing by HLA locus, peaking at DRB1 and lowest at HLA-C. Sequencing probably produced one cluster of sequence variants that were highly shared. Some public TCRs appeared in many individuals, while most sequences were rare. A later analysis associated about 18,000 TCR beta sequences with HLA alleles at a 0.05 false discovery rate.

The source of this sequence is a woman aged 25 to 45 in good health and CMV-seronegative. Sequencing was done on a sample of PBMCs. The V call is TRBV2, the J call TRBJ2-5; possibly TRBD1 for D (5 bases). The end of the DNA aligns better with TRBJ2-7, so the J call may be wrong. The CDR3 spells CASNPHSPAGSSYEQYF. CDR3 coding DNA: TGTGCCAGCAACCCCCATTCCCCGGCAGGGTCCTCCTACGAGCAGTACTTC.